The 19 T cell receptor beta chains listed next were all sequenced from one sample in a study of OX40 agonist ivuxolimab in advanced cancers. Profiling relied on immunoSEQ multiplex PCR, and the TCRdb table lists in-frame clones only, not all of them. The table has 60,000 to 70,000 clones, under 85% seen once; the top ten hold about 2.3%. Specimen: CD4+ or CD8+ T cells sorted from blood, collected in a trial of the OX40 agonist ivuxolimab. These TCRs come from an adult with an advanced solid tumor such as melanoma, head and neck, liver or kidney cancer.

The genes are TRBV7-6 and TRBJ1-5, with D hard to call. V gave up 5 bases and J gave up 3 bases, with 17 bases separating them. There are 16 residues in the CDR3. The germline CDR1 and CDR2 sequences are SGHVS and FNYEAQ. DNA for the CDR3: TGTGCCAGCAGCCCCTATGTTGGGGAGGCCAATCAGCCCCAGCATTTT. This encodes CASSPYVGEANQPQHF.

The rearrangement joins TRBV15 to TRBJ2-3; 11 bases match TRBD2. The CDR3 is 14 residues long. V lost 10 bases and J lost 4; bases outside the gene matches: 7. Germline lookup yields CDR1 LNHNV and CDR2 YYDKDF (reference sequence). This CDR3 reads CASELAGAPDTQYF. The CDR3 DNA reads TGTGCCAGCGAACTAGCGGGAGCCCCAGATACGCAGTATTTT.

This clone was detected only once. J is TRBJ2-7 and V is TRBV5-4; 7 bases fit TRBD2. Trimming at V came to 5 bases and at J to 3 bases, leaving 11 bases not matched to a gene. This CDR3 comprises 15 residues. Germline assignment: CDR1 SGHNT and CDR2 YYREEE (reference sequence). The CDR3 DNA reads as TGTGCCAGCAGTCAAGATTTCCAGCGGGGCTACGAGCAGTACTTC. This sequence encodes CASSQDFQRGYEQYF.

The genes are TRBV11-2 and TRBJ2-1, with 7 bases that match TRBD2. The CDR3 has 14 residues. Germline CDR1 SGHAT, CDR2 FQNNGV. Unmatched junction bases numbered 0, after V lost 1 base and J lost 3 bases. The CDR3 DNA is TGTGCCAGCAGCTTAGCGGGAGGCTACAATGAGCAGTTCTTC. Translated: CASSLAGGYNEQFF.

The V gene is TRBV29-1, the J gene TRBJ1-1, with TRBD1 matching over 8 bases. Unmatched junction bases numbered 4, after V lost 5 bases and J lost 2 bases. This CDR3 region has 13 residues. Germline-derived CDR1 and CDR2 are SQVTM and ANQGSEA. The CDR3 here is CSVNRGSNTEAFF. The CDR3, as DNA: TGCAGCGTTAACAGGGGGAGTAACACTGAAGCTTTCTTT.

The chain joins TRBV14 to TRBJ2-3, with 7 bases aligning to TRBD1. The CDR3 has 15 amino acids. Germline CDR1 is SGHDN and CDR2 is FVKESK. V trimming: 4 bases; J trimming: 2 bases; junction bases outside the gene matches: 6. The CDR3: CASSRSGQTTDTQYF. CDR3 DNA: TGTGCCAGCAGCCGCTCGGGACAGACCACAGATACGCAGTATTTT.

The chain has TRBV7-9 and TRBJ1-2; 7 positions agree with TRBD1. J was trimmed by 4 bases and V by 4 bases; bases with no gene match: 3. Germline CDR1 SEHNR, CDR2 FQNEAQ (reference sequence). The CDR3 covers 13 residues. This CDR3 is CASSSDRVYGYTF. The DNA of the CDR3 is TGTGCCAGCAGCTCAGACAGGGTCTATGGCTACACCTTC.

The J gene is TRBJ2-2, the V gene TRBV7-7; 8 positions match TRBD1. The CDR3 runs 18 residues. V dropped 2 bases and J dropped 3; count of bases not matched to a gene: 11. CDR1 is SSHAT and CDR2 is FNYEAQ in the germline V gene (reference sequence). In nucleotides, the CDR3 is TGTGCCAGCAGCTTATCGGCAGGGGGCTCATTGGACACCGGGGAGCTGTTTTTT. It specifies CASSLSAGGSLDTGELFF.

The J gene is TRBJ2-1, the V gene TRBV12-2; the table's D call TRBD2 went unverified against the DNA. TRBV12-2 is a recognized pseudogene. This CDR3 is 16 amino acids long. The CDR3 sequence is CASRSPSSGKYNEQFF. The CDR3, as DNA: TGTGCAAGTCGCTCACCATCTAGCGGGAAGTACAATGAGCAGTTCTTC.

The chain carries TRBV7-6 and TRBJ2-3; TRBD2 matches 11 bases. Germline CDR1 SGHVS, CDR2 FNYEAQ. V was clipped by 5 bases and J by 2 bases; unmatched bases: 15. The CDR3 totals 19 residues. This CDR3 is CASSSSGLQLAGVTDTQYF. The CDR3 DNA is TGTGCCAGCAGCAGTTCGGGGCTCCAACTAGCGGGAGTCACAGATACGCAGTATTTT.

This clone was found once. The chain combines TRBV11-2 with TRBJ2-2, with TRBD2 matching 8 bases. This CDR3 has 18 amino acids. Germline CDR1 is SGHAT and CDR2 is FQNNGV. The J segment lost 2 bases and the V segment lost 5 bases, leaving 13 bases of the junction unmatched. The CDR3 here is CASSKGWGGTSNTGELFF. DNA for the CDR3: TGTGCCAGCAGCAAAGGGTGGGGAGGGACTAGTAACACCGGGGAGCTGTTTTTT.

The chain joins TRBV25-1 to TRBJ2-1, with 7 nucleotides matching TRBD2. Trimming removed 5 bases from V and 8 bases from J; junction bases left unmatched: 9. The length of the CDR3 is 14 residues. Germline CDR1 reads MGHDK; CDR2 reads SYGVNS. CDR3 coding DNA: TGTGCCAGCAGTCTGTCGGGAGGATGGGATGAGCAGTTCTTC. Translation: CASSLSGGWDEQFF.

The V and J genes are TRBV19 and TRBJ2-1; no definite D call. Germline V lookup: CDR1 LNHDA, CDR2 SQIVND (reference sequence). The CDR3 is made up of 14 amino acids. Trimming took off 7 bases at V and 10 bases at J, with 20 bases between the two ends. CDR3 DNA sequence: TGTGCCAGTACGTTCCCCGCAGGAAGTGGAGAGCAGTTCTTC. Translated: CASTFPAGSGEQFF. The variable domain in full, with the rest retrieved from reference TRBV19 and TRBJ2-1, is DGGITQSPKYLFRKEGQNVTLSCEQNLNHDAMYWYRQDPGQGLRLIYYSQIVNDFQKGDIAEGYSVSREKKESFPLTVTSAQKNPTAFYLCASTFPAGSGEQFFGPGTRLTVL.

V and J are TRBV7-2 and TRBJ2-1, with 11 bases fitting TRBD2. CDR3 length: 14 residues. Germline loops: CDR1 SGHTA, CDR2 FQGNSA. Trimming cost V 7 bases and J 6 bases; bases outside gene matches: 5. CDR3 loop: CASTGLAGGNEQFF. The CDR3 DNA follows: TGTGCCAGCACCGGCCTAGCGGGAGGCAATGAGCAGTTCTTC. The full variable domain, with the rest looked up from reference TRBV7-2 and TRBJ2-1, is GAGVSQSPSNKVTEKGKDVELRCDPISGHTALYWYRQSLGQGLEFLIYFQGNSAPDKSGLPSDRFSAERTGGSVSTLTIQRTQQEDSAVYLCASTGLAGGNEQFFGPGTRLTVL.

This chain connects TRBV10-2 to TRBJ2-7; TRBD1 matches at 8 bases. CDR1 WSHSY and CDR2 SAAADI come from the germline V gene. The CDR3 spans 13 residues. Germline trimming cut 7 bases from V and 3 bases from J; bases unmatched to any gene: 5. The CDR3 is CASIRTGSYEQYF. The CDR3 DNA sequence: TGCGCCAGCATCCGGACAGGGAGCTACGAGCAGTACTTC.

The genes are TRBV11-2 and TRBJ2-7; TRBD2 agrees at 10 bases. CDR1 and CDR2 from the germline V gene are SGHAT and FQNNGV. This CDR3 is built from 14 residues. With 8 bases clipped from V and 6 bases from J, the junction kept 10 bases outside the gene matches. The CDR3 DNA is TGTGCCAGCCGTCTAGCGGGAGCATTGCGCGAGCAGTACTTC. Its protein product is CASRLAGALREQYF.

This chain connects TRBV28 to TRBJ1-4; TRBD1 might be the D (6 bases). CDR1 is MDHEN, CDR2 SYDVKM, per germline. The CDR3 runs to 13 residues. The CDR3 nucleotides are TGTGCTTCAACACAGGGCTTTTATGAAAAACTGTTTTTT. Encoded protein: CASTQGFYEKLFF. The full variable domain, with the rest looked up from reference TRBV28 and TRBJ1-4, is DVKVTQSSRYLVKRTGEKVFLECVQDMDHENMFWYRQDPGLGLRLIYFSYDVKMKEKGDIPEGYSVSREKKERFSLILESASTNQTSMYLCASTQGFYEKLFFGSGTQLSVL.

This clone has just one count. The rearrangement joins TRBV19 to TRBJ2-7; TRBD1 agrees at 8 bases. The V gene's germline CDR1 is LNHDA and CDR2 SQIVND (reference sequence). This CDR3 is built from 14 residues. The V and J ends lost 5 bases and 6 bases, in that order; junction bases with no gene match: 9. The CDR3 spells CASSPGGGFPEQYF. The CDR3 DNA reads TGTGCCAGTAGTCCAGGGGGCGGCTTTCCCGAGCAGTACTTC. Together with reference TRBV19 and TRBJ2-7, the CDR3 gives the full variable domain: DGGITQSPKYLFRKEGQNVTLSCEQNLNHDAMYWYRQDPGQGLRLIYYSQIVNDFQKGDIAEGYSVSREKKESFPLTVTSAQKNPTAFYLCASSPGGGFPEQYFGPGTRLTVT.

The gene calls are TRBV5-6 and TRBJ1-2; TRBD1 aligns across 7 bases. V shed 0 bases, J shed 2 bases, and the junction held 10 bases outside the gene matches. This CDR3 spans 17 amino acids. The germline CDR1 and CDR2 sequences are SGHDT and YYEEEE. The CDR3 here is CASSLEGGGQLNYGYTF. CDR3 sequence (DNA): TGTGCCAGCAGCTTGGAAGGCGGGGGACAGTTAAACTATGGCTACACCTTC.